This T cell receptor beta chain is drawn from a study of cytomegalovirus exposure and HLA in healthy donors. Background on the study: Around 87 million unique TCRs, all from HLA-typed donors, were included in an early release of the data. Study observations and caveats: The study put some 150 TCR beta chains on its list as cytomegalovirus-associated. CMV serostatus was the only recorded immune exposure for donors.

Details on this clone: Its antigen is undetermined.

This CDR3 has 13 amino acids. Trimming took 5 bases from V and 1 from J, leaving 9 bases between them. Germline loops: CDR1 SEHNR, CDR2 FQNEAQ (reference sequence). A multiplex PCR was run with 60 Vbeta primers and 13 Jbeta primers. As processed by the authors: Roughly 80 million unique TCR beta chains, roughly 11 million shared, were counted in a later analysis. The assay was immunoSEQ multiplex PCR, and TCRdb's table has in-frame clones only and misses some. The V and J calls and clone size come from that table; D and trimming were worked out from the DNA. Of 150,000 to 200,000 clones listed, nearly 80% are singletons.

The clonotype was recovered from a female donor in good health and CMV-seronegative. Sequenced material: PBMCs. This chain connects TRBV7-9 to TRBJ2-7, with D tentatively TRBD1 (6 bases). DNA for the CDR3: TGTGCCAGCAGCGGGGACACGTCCTACGAGCAGTACTTC. It yields the protein CASSGDTSYEQYF.